One sample yielded the 28 T cell receptor beta chains listed below, sequenced in a study of T cell changes during pregnancy in multiple sclerosis. Repertoires were generated with immunoSEQ multiplex PCR, while TCRdb's copy carries only in-frame clones and drops some. The top ten hold 1.4% of the sample, which has roughly 84,000 clones, 90% to 95% seen once. Sequenced here: peripheral blood, sampled in the third trimester of pregnancy. These receptors originate from a female donor in good health, enrolled as a control in a pregnancy study.

This clone appeared a single time. The rearrangement links TRBV27 to TRBJ2-3, with a possible D match to TRBD1 (7 bases). CDR3 size: 15 residues. With 5 bases removed from V and 4 bases from J, the gap between germline ends came to 16 bases. Germline V gene data show CDR1 as MNHEY and CDR2 as SMNVEV (reference sequence). The CDR3 spells CASSIIRGESDTQYF. In DNA form, the CDR3 reads TGTGCCAGCAGTATTATCAGGGGGGAATCAGATACGCAGTATTTT.

CDR3 in amino acids: CASSQFGQGAKLFF. CDR3 nucleotides: TGTGCCAGTAGCCAGTTTGGACAGGGGGCGAAACTGTTTTTT. This chain links TRBV19 with TRBJ1-4; 11 bases line up with TRBD1. Germline CDR1 reads LNHDA; CDR2 reads SQIVND (reference sequence). Trimming cost V 6 bases and J 11 bases; bases outside gene matches: 8. The CDR3 contains 14 residues.

This rearrangement joins TRBV27 to TRBJ2-7, with TRBD1 matching 7 bases. Per germline, CDR1 MNHEY and CDR2 SMNVEV (reference sequence). The CDR3 is 14 amino acids. J lost 1 base, V lost 5 bases, and 5 bases had no gene match. CDR3 nucleotide sequence: TGTGCCAGCAGTAGCCGACAGGGTTCCTACGAGCAGTACTTC. The encoded protein is CASSSRQGSYEQYF.

A single count supports this clone. The CDR3 reads CAWRGTSGRVWTDTQYF. CDR3 sequence (DNA): TGTGCCTGGAGAGGGACTAGCGGGAGGGTCTGGACAGATACGCAGTATTTT. This rearrangement joins TRBV30 to TRBJ2-3, with 16 bases fitting TRBD2. The germline CDR1 and CDR2 sequences are GTSNPN and SVGIG (reference sequence). CDR3 length equals 17 residues. V lost 3 bases and J lost 3; bases outside the gene matches: 6.

The chain has TRBV5-1 and TRBJ2-3, with 12 positions matching TRBD2. CDR3 size: 19 residues. V lost 0 bases and J lost 2; bases outside the gene matches: 10. Looked up from germline, CDR1 is SGHRS and CDR2 is YFSETQ. The CDR3 loop is CASSLDPGLAGSTTDTQYF. The CDR3 DNA sequence: TGCGCCAGCAGCTTGGATCCGGGACTAGCGGGTTCCACCACAGATACGCAGTATTTT.

This chain connects TRBV5-4 to TRBJ2-7, with D possibly being TRBD2 (6 bases). The CDR3 is 16 residues long. Trimming left V 0 bases short and J 0 bases short, with 13 bases between. Germline V gives CDR1 SGHNT, CDR2 YYREEE (reference sequence). CDR3 residues: CASSLGSPGSSYEQYF. CDR3 bases: TGTGCCAGCAGCTTGGGATCCCCCGGGAGCTCCTACGAGCAGTACTTC.

The V gene is TRBV28, the J gene TRBJ1-1; 7 bases match TRBD1. Germline V gene data show CDR1 as MDHEN and CDR2 as SYDVKM. The J segment lost 3 bases and the V segment lost 6 bases, leaving 10 bases of the junction unmatched. The CDR3 consists of 15 residues. The DNA for the CDR3 is TGTGCCAGCAGCCGTGGGGCAGGGGGATACACTGAAGCTTTCTTT. Translating gives CASSRGAGGYTEAFF. Variable domain in full (rest from reference TRBV28 and TRBJ1-1): DVKVTQSSRYLVKRTGEKVFLECVQDMDHENMFWYRQDPGLGLRLIYFSYDVKMKEKGDIPEGYSVSREKKERFSLILESASTNQTSMYLCASSRGAGGYTEAFFGQGTRLTVV.

The chain combines TRBV7-9 with TRBJ1-1, with D possibly matching TRBD1 (6 bases). In germline, CDR1 is SEHNR, CDR2 FQNEAQ (reference sequence). Trimming shortened V by 6 bases and J by 1 base, and 15 bases separated the two germline ends. CDR3 length: 15 residues. This CDR3 is CASSLPSRGNTEAFF. The CDR3 DNA reads as TGTGCCAGCAGTCTCCCTAGCAGGGGGAACACTGAAGCTTTCTTT.

This clone showed up just once. V gene TRBV11-2 combines with J gene TRBJ2-7; D may be TRBD2 (5 bases). This CDR3 is built from 14 residues. The germline V gene encodes CDR1 SGHAT and CDR2 FQNNGV. Trimming left V 2 bases short and J 5 bases short, with 13 bases between. The CDR3 spells CASSLNRGSDEQYF. The CDR3 nucleotides are TGTGCCAGCAGCTTAAATAGAGGGTCTGACGAGCAGTACTTC.

The gene calls are TRBV5-1 and TRBJ2-7; the match to TRBD2 covers 7 bases. The ends lost 7 bases at V and 2 bases at J; junction bases unmatched: 9. CDR1 is SGHRS and CDR2 is YFSETQ in the germline V gene. This CDR3 contains 14 residues. The CDR3 reads CASGPSSGPYEQYF. The DNA of the CDR3 is TGCGCCAGCGGGCCTTCTAGCGGCCCCTACGAGCAGTACTTC.

This clone was detected once. V and J are TRBV28 and TRBJ1-2; D unresolved. There are 13 residues in the CDR3. V gave up 8 bases and J gave up 3 bases, with 13 bases separating them. The germline V gene encodes CDR1 MDHEN and CDR2 SYDVKM. CDR3 in amino acids: CASHEGLDYGYTF. The CDR3 region has the DNA TGTGCCAGCCATGAGGGCTTGGACTATGGCTACACCTTC.

The chain is built from TRBV7-2 and TRBJ1-2; 9 bases map to TRBD1. Germline V gene lookup returns CDR1 SGHTA and CDR2 FQGNSA. The CDR3 covers 15 residues. Trimming took 5 bases from V and 4 from J; bases not matched to a gene: 8. The CDR3, as DNA: TGTGCCAGCAGCCAACAGGGGGCTCTTAGCTATGGCTACACCTTC. It translates to CASSQQGALSYGYTF.

This clone came up once. This chain links TRBV18 with TRBJ2-5, with 16 bases that match TRBD2. V shed 3 bases and J 2 bases; nucleotides not matched to a gene: 0. CDR1 and CDR2 (germline): KGHSH, LQKENI. The CDR3 sequence is 16 residues long. The CDR3 reads CASSPGLAGGQETQYF. The DNA of the CDR3 is TGTGCCAGCTCACCGGGACTAGCGGGAGGGCAAGAGACCCAGTACTTC.

The chain combines TRBV30 with TRBJ2-2, with D maybe TRBD2 (6 bases). The CDR3 runs 14 residues. CDR1 GTSNPN and CDR2 SVGIG come from the germline V gene (reference sequence). Trimming removed 0 bases from V and 3 bases from J, with 8 bases in between. The CDR3 DNA reads as TGTGCCTGGAGTGTACGGGGGTACACCGGGGAGCTGTTTTTT. It translates to CAWSVRGYTGELFF.

The chain combines TRBV10-3 with TRBJ2-1, with 7 bases that match TRBD2. Germline lookup yields CDR1 ENHRY and CDR2 SYGVKD. V lost 10 bases to trimming and J lost 4 bases; unmatched junction nucleotides: 19. This CDR3 has 17 amino acids. The CDR3, as DNA: TGTGCCACAGGCACGGGAGGAAGTATCGGGGATTACAATGAGCAGTTCTTC. It yields the protein CATGTGGSIGDYNEQFF.

This chain uses TRBV18 with TRBJ2-7, with a possible D match to TRBD1 (5 bases). Germline-derived CDR1 and CDR2 are KGHSH and LQKENI. V gave up 2 bases and J gave up 3 bases, with 11 bases separating them. The CDR3 contains 14 residues. The CDR3 protein is CASSPGAANYEQYF. CDR3 in DNA: TGTGCCAGCTCACCAGGGGCAGCCAACTACGAGCAGTACTTC.

The genes are TRBV5-1 and TRBJ2-1, with TRBD2 matching 8 bases. Germline V gene lookup returns CDR1 SGHRS and CDR2 YFSETQ. The CDR3 runs to 15 residues. V lost 0 bases, J lost 6 bases, and 5 bases stayed unmatched. The CDR3: CASSLAGGPVNEQFF. In nucleotides, the CDR3 is TGCGCCAGCAGCTTGGCGGGAGGGCCCGTCAATGAGCAGTTCTTC.

The rearrangement joins TRBV28 to TRBJ1-2; D uncertain. Trimming cost V 5 bases and J 3 bases, with 16 bases left between them. Germline V lookup: CDR1 MDHEN, CDR2 SYDVKM. This CDR3 contains 15 residues. The CDR3 reads CASSPTGGGHYGYTF. The CDR3 DNA reads as TGTGCCAGCAGTCCAACCGGAGGAGGGCACTATGGCTACACCTTC.

Concerning this clone itself: Other DNA sequences from this sample encode an identical CDR3 as well. The V and J genes are TRBV5-1 and TRBJ1-3; no firm D call. CDR1 is SGHRS and CDR2 is YFSETQ in the germline V gene. With 4 bases removed from V and 0 bases from J, the gap between germline ends came to 8 bases. The CDR3 spans 14 residues. Written as DNA, the CDR3 is TGCGCCAGCAGCGAGGGTTCCTCTGGAAACACCATATATTTT. Translating it yields CASSEGSSGNTIYF.

The chain has TRBV28 and TRBJ2-1; no clear D gene. Per germline, CDR1 MDHEN and CDR2 SYDVKM. CDR3 size: 12 residues. V shed 6 bases and J shed 4 bases, with 7 bases lying between them. CDR3 DNA sequence: TGTGCCAGCAGAGCCCCTTACAATGAGCAGTTCTTC. Its protein is CASRAPYNEQFF.

The rearrangement joins TRBV25-1 to TRBJ2-1; 13 nucleotides match TRBD2. Looked up from germline, CDR1 is MGHDK and CDR2 is SYGVNS. CDR3 length: 16 amino acids. V lost 4 bases, J lost 2 bases, and 2 bases stayed unmatched. CDR3 coding DNA: TGTGCCAGCAGTGGGACTAGCGGGAGCACCTACAATGAGCAGTTCTTC. Protein: CASSGTSGSTYNEQFF. Complete variable domain (other parts from reference TRBV25-1 and TRBJ2-1): EADIYQTPRYLVIGTGKKITLECSQTMGHDKMYWYQQDPGMELHLIHYSYGVNSTEKGDLSSESTVSRIRTEHFPLTLESARPSHTSQYLCASSGTSGSTYNEQFFGPGTRLTVL.

The chain has TRBV29-1 and TRBJ1-5; 8 nucleotides agree with TRBD1. This CDR3 comprises 13 residues. Germline loops: CDR1 SQVTM, CDR2 ANQGSEA. J was trimmed by 7 bases and V by 5 bases; bases with no gene match: 7. Here the CDR3 DNA reads TGCAGCGTTTCAGGGGGCGTCGGACAGCCCCAGCATTTT. Encoded protein: CSVSGGVGQPQHF.

The chain carries TRBV5-1 and TRBJ1-1; possible D gene TRBD1, 5 bases. The V end was cut by 3 bases, the J end by 5 bases, with 17 bases between. This CDR3 spans 15 amino acids. Looked up from germline, CDR1 is SGHRS and CDR2 is YFSETQ. The CDR3 nucleotides read TGCGCCAGCAGCTGGCCCGGGCAGGGTGCGACTGAAGCTTTCTTT. Protein: CASSWPGQGATEAFF. Drawing the rest from reference TRBV5-1 and TRBJ1-1, the complete variable domain is KAGVTQTPRYLIKTRGQQVTLSCSPISGHRSVSWYQQTPGQGLQFLFEYFSETQRNKGNFPGRFSGRQFSNSRSEMNVSTLELGDSALYLCASSWPGQGATEAFFGQGTRLTVV.

V is TRBV5-8 and J is TRBJ1-5; possibly TRBD1 for D (5 bases). Germline assignment: CDR1 SGHTS and CDR2 YDEGEE. This CDR3 is built from 15 residues. With 4 bases removed from V and 2 bases from J, the gap between germline ends came to 13 bases. The CDR3 loop reads CASSLRGDGNQPQHF. The CDR3 nucleotides read TGTGCCAGCAGCCTCCGGGGGGACGGCAATCAGCCCCAGCATTTT.

The chain uses TRBV6-4 and TRBJ1-1; D might be TRBD1 (5 bases). The V end lost 10 bases, the J end lost 1 base, and 16 bases lay between the germline ends. There are 14 residues in the CDR3. The germline CDR1 and CDR2 sequences are MRHNA and SNTAGT. This CDR3 reads CAILRGGANTEAFF. DNA for the CDR3: TGTGCCATACTCCGGGGGGGAGCGAACACTGAAGCTTTCTTT.

A few counts support this clone. This CDR3 is CATLRRGATEAFF. CDR3 DNA sequence: TGTGCCACCCTACGTCGGGGAGCCACTGAAGCTTTCTTT. The chain has TRBV6-6 and TRBJ1-1; D is undetermined. V lost 10 bases and J lost 4, with 16 bases in between. The CDR3 length is 13 residues. The germline CDR1 and CDR2 sequences are MNHNY and SVGAGI (reference sequence).

This chain uses TRBV29-1 with TRBJ2-3; TRBD1 might be the D (5 bases). Germline CDR1 and CDR2: SQVTM and ANQGSEA. The CDR3 runs to 12 residues. The germline V and J ends were trimmed by 7 bases and 3 bases, with 11 bases remaining between them. CDR3 nucleotides: TGCAGCGGCCATCAGGGAACAGATACGCAGTATTTT. Amino acids: CSGHQGTDTQYF.

The V gene is TRBV19, the J gene TRBJ2-1; 11 nucleotides match TRBD2. This CDR3 is 15 amino acids long. CDR1 and CDR2 from the germline V gene are LNHDA and SQIVND (reference sequence). Unmatched junction bases numbered 4, after V lost 6 bases and J lost 3 bases. CDR3 nucleotides: TGTGCCAGTAGGCAACTAGCGGGGGACTACAATGAGCAGTTCTTC. It codes for CASRQLAGDYNEQFF.